This note documents a single T cell receptor beta chain sequence. The data were taken from a study of T cells in tuberculosis. Overall study context: The T cells targeted glucose monomycolate, a mycobacterial lipid, via CD1B.

The data were produced by immunoSEQ multiplex PCR, yet TCRdb's version contains in-frame clones alone and is incomplete. Of roughly 61,000 clones detected, approximately 88% appear once; the ten largest clones hold 21%. After thawing and overnight rest, PBMC were stained with GMM-loaded CD1B tetramer, viability dye and anti-CD3 for sorting. The CD1B tetramers carried C32 glucose monomycolate purified from Rhodococcus equi. From each donor, some 100,000 tetramer-negative cells were sorted. In germline, CDR1 is MNHEY, CDR2 SVGAGI. V lost 7 bases and J lost 16; bases outside the gene matches: 14. This CDR3 has 13 residues.

The TCR sequence derives from an adult woman with latent tuberculosis. The sequenced sample was CD1b-GMM tetramer-negative cells sorted from PBMCs. The rearrangement links TRBV6-5 to TRBJ2-1; 9 bases fit TRBD1. The CDR3 loop is CASNPGQGMHYFF. CDR3 bases: TGTGCCAGCAACCCGGGACAGGGTATGCACTATTTCTTC.